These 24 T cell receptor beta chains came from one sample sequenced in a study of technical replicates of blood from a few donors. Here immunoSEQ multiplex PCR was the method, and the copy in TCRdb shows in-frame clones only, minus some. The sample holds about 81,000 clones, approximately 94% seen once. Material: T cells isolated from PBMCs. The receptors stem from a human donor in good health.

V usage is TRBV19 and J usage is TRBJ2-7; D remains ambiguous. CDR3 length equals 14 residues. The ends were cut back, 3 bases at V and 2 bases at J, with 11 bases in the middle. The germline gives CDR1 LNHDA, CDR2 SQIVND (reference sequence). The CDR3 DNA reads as TGTGCCAGTAGTATCAGGTATGGAACCTACGAGCAGTACTTC. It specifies CASSIRYGTYEQYF. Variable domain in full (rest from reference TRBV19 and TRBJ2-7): DGGITQSPKYLFRKEGQNVTLSCEQNLNHDAMYWYRQDPGQGLRLIYYSQIVNDFQKGDIAEGYSVSREKKESFPLTVTSAQKNPTAFYLCASSIRYGTYEQYFGPGTRLTVT.

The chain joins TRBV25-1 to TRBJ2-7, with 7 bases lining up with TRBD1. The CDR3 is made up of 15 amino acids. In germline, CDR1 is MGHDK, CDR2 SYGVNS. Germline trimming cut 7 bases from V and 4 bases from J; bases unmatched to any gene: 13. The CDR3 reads CASIGARGLRYEQYF. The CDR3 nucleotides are TGTGCCAGCATTGGGGCTAGGGGGCTTAGGTACGAGCAGTACTTC.

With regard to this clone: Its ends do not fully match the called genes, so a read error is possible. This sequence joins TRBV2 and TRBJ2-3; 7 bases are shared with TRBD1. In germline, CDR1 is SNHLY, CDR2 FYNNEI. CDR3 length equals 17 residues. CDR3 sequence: CASSQAERTGPKDTQYF. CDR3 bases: TGTGCCAGCAGTCAAGCCGAGAGGACAGGCCCGAAAGATACGCAGTATTTT.

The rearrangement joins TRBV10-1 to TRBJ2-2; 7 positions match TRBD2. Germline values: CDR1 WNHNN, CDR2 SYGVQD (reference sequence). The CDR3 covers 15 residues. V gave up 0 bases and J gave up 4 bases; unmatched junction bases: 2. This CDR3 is CASSESGGITGELFF. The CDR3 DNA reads TGCGCCAGCAGTGAGTCCGGGGGGATCACCGGGGAGCTGTTTTTT.

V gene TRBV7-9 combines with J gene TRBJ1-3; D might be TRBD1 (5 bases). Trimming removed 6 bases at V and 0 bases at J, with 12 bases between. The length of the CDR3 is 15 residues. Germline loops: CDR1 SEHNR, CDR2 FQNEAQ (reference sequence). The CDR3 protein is CASSSRVDSGNTIYF. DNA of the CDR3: TGTGCCAGCAGTTCCAGGGTCGACTCTGGAAACACCATATATTTT.

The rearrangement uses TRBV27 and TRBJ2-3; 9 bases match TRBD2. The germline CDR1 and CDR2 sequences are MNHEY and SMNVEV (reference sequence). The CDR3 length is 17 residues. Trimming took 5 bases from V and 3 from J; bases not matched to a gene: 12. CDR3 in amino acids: CASSKIAGETGTDTQYF. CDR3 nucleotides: TGTGCCAGCAGTAAGATAGCGGGAGAGACGGGTACAGATACGCAGTATTTT.

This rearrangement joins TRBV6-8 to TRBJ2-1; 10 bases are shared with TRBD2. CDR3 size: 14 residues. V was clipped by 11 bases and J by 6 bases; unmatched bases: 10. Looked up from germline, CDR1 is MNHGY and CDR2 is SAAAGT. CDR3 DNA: TGTGCCCCCAGGGGGAGCGGGAGGGCCAATGAGCAGTTCTTC. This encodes CAPRGSGRANEQFF.

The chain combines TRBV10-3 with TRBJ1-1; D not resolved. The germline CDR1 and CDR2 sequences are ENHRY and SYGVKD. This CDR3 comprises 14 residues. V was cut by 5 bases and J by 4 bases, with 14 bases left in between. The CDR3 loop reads CAISLDPRGTEAFF. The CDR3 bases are TGTGCCATCAGTCTAGATCCCCGCGGCACTGAAGCTTTCTTT.

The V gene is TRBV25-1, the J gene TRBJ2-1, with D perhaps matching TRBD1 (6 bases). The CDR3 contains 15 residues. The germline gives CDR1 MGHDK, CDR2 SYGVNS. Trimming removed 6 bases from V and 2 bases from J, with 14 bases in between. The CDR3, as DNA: TGTGCCAGCAGCGACGAGGGGACACCCTACAATGAGCAGTTCTTC. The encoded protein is CASSDEGTPYNEQFF.

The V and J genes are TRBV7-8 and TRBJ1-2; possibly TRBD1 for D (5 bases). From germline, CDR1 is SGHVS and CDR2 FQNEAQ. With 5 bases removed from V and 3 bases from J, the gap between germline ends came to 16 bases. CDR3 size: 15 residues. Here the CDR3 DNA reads TGTGCCAGCAGCCCGGGACCGGGAGGGTACTATGGCTACACCTTC. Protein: CASSPGPGGYYGYTF.

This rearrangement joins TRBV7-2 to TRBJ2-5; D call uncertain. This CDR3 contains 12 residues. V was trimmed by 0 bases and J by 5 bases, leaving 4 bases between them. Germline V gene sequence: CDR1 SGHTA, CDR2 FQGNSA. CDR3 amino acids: CASSLARETQYF. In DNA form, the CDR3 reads TGTGCCAGCAGCTTAGCGCGGGAGACCCAGTACTTC.

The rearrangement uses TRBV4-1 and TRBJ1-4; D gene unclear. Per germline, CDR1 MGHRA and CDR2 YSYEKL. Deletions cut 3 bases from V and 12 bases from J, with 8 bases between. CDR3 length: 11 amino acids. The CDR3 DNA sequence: TGCGCCAGCAGCCAGGCGGAAGAACTGTTTTTT. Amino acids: CASSQAEELFF.

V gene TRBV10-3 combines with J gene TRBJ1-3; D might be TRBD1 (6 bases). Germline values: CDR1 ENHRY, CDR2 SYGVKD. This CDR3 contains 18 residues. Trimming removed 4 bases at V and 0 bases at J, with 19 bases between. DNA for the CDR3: TGTGCCATCAGTGCCAACGCGGAGGGGGGGGACTCTGGAAACACCATATATTTT. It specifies CAISANAEGGDSGNTIYF.

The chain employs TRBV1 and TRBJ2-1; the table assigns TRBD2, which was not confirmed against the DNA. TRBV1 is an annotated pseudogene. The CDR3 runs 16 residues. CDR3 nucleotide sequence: TGCACCAGCAGCCAAGATCGAAGCGGGAGGGTCGATGAGCAGTTCTTC. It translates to CTSSQDRSGRVDEQFF.

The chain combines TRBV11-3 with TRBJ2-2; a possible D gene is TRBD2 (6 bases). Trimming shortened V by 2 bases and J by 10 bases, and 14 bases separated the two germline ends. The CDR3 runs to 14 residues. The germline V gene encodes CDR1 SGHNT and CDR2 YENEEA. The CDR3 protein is CASSLSSGLSELFF. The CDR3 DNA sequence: TGTGCCAGCAGCTTATCTTCTGGACTATCGGAGCTGTTTTTT.

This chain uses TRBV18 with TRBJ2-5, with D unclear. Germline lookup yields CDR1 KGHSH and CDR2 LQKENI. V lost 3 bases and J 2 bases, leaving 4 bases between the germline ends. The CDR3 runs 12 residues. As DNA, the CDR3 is TGTGCCAGCTCACCTATTCAAGAGACCCAGTACTTC. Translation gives CASSPIQETQYF.

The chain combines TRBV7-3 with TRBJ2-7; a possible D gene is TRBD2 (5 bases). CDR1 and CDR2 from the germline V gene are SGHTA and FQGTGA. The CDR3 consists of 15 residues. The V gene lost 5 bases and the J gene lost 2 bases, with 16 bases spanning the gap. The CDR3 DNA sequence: TGTGCCAGCAGCCCCTCCGAAGGAGCGGCCTACGAGCAGTACTTC. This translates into CASSPSEGAAYEQYF.

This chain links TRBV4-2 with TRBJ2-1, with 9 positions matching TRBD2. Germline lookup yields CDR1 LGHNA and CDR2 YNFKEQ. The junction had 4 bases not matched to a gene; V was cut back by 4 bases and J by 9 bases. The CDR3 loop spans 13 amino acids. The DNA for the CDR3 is TGTGCCAGCAGCCCCCTAGCGGGACGTGAGCAGTTCTTC. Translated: CASSPLAGREQFF.

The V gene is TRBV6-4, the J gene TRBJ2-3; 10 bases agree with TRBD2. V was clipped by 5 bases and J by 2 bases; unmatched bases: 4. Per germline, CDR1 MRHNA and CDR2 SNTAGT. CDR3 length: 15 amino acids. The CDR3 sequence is CASSRTSGYTDTQYF. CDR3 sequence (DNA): TGTGCCAGCAGTCGGACTAGCGGATACACAGATACGCAGTATTTT.

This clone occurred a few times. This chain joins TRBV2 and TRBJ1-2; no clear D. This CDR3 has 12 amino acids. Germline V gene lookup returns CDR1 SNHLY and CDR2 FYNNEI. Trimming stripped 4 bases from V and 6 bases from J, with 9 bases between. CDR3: CASSVRENGYTF. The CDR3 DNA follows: TGTGCCAGCAGTGTTCGGGAAAATGGCTACACCTTC. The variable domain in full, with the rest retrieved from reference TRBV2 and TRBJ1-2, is EPEVTQTPSHQVTQMGQEVILRCVPISNHLYFYWYRQILGQKVEFLVSFYNNEISEKSEIFDDQFSVERPDGSNFTLKIRSTKLEDSAMYFCASSVRENGYTFGSGTRLTVV.

The CDR3 DNA follows: TGTGCCATCAGTGAGTTAGCGGGGACACGGTACGAGCAGTACTTC. Its translation: CAISELAGTRYEQYF. The genes are TRBV10-3 and TRBJ2-7; TRBD2 matches 8 bases. Germline loops: CDR1 ENHRY, CDR2 SYGVKD. The CDR3 loop spans 15 amino acids. J lost 4 bases, V lost 1 base, and 6 bases had no gene match.

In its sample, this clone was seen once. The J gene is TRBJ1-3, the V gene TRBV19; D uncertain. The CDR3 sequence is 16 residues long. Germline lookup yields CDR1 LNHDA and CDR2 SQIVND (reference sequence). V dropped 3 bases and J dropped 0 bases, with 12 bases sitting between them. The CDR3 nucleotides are TGTGCCAGTAGTATCGAGGGCCGATCCTCTGGAAACACCATATATTTT. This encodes CASSIEGRSSGNTIYF.

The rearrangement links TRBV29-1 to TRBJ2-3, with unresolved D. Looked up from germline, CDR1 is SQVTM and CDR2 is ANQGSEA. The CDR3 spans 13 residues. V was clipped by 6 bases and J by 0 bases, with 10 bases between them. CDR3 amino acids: CSVTWRSTDTQYF. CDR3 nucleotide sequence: TGCAGCGTGACATGGCGAAGCACAGATACGCAGTATTTT.

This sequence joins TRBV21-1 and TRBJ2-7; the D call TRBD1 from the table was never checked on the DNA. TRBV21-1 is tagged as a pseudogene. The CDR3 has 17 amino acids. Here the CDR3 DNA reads TGTGCCAGCCGACAGGGGGCTTGGGAGCCCTATACCTACGAGCAGTACTTC. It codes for CASRQGAWEPYTYEQYF.